This T cell receptor beta chain is drawn from a study of T-cell memory formation after mild COVID-19. Regarding the study as a whole: The study detected some responding clones in pre-infection memory, suggesting cross-reactive memory joined.

V dropped 6 bases and J dropped 7 bases, with 13 bases sitting between them. Germline CDR1 DFQATT, CDR2 SNEGSKA (reference sequence). This CDR3 is 12 amino acids long. Regarding this clonotype: The antigen remains unidentified.

TCRdb independently ran MiXCR on the 5' RACE reads; one entry per CDR3 protein. The repertoire holds about half a million distinct CDR3 sequences, with 15% to 20% as singletons. The rearrangement links TRBV20-1 to TRBJ1-3; perhaps TRBD1 as D (6 bases). The clonotype originates from an adult woman who had mild COVID-19 (a few samples of this study predate the infection). Cell type and time point are not known. What was sequenced was PBMCs or a T cell subset sorted from them (not recorded which). The CDR3, as DNA: TGCAGTGCGGTCGGACAGCCTAACACCATATATTTT. This sequence encodes CSAVGQPNTIYF.